This TCR beta chain was sequenced in a study of beta chain features in type 1 diabetes. Notes on the study in general: For Type 1 diabetes patients, all four CD4+ subsets carried TCRB CDR3s that were moderately but significantly shorter. PCR might favor shorter templates, equally in patients and controls.

Every bit of the isolated RNA underwent reverse transcription, so sequencing read expressed TCRB transcripts. Method: immunoSEQ multiplex PCR; TCRdb's copy keeps in-frame clones and lacks some. The sample contains around 110,000 clones, about a sixth of which appear only once. This CDR3 is built from 14 residues. Germline V CDR1 and CDR2: SGHRS, YFSETQ. Trimming removed 0 bases from V and 7 bases from J, with 14 bases in between. This clone was seen a few times. The antigen is not known. Material for sequencing was central memory CD4+ T cells from blood. This TCR was sampled from a man aged 30 to 45 with type 1 diabetes. The gene calls are TRBV5-1 and TRBJ2-7, with D uncertain. The CDR3 DNA reads TGCGCCAGCAGCTTGGGACCAGACCCTAGAGAGCAGTACTTC. Translating it yields CASSLGPDPREQYF.